Listed here are 20 T cell receptor beta chains from one sample, sequenced in a study of T cells expressing NK-cell markers. TCRdb reworked the 5' RACE reads into one entry per CDR3 protein, no DNA. This listing includes 400,000 to 500,000 distinct CDR3 sequences. The sample comprised blood T cells: a sorted CD56 or NKG2C T cell subset, CD4+ or CD8+ T cells, or bulk PBMC T cells (not recorded which). Source of these receptors: a woman between 18 and 69 years old in good health.

The V call is TRBV6-5, the J call TRBJ2-3. The germline gives CDR1 MNHEY, CDR2 SVGAGI. The CDR3 consists of 14 residues. Here the CDR3 reads CASSLTWIGDTQYF.

The chain carries TRBV5-1 and TRBJ2-5; TCRdb names TRBD2, which stays unverified in the absence of DNA. The germline gives CDR1 SGHRS, CDR2 YFSETQ. This CDR3 region has 16 residues. CDR3: CASSLEGTSLLETQYF.

CDR3 sequence: CSARGGGSQPQHF. The V and J genes are TRBV20-1 and TRBJ1-5; no DNA is available, so the TRBD1 call from TCRdb remains unchecked. This CDR3 spans 13 amino acids. Germline V gene sequence: CDR1 DFQATT, CDR2 SNEGSKA (reference sequence).

This rearrangement joins TRBV6-1 to TRBJ2-3; TCRdb returns TRBD2, unconfirmable since there is no DNA. Looked up from germline, CDR1 is MNHNS and CDR2 is SASEGT. This CDR3 region has 16 residues. CDR3: CAVSGLAEVSTDTQYF.

The gene calls are TRBV6-1 and TRBJ2-1; TCRdb picks TRBD2, but there is no DNA to check that call. CDR1 MNHNS and CDR2 SASEGT come from the germline V gene. The CDR3 has 16 amino acids. CDR3 sequence: CASRPNQGLSYNEQFF.

The chain recombines TRBV11-2 with TRBJ2-1. The CDR3 sequence is 15 residues long. Germline CDR1 is SGHAT and CDR2 is FQNNGV. CDR3 amino acids: CASSLEIMTSNEQFF.

V is TRBV20-1 and J is TRBJ2-5. Looked up from germline, CDR1 is DFQATT and CDR2 is SNEGSKA (reference sequence). CDR3 length: 14 residues. CDR3 in amino acids: CSARDRPAQETQYF.

V is TRBV6-1 and J is TRBJ2-3; the TCRdb call, TRBD1, lacks DNA for checking. Looked up from germline, CDR1 is MNHNS and CDR2 is SASEGT. This CDR3 has 14 amino acids. This CDR3 is CASSTRDIPDTQYF.

The genes are TRBV29-1 and TRBJ2-1; TCRdb names TRBD2, which stays unverified in the absence of DNA. CDR3 length: 13 residues. The germline gives CDR1 SQVTM, CDR2 ANQGSEA. CDR3: CSTLGVRDNEQFF.

The chain employs TRBV20-1 and TRBJ2-1; no DNA is available, so the TRBD2 call from TCRdb remains unchecked. Germline CDR1 DFQATT, CDR2 SNEGSKA (reference sequence). CDR3 length: 16 amino acids. The CDR3 protein is CSARGGTSGTYNEQFF.

This chain uses TRBV12-3 or TRBV12-4 with TRBJ2-3; the D call of TRBD2 rests on TCRdb alone, since no DNA is present to check it. The CDR3 consists of 15 residues. CDR3 in amino acids: CASRLGLAGPAGQYF.

The rearrangement uses TRBV7-2 and TRBJ1-5; TCRdb outputs TRBD1, but without DNA this stays unchecked. Germline CDR1 reads SGHTA; CDR2 reads FQGNSA. The CDR3 runs to 14 residues. The CDR3: CASSVDTANQPQHF.

The V call is TRBV3-1, the J call TRBJ2-3; TCRdb's D gene call, TRBD1, goes unchecked for lack of DNA. The germline V gene has CDR1 LGHDT and CDR2 YNNKEL (reference sequence). CDR3 length equals 13 residues. CDR3 in amino acids: CASSRQGEDTQYF.

The chain is built from TRBV4-3 and TRBJ2-3; there is no DNA to check the TCRdb D call of TRBD2. The CDR3 is 19 amino acids. Germline V gene sequence: CDR1 LGHNA, CDR2 YSLEER. The CDR3 sequence: CASSQDSAGGSSSTDTQYF.

The chain links TRBV28 to TRBJ2-7. Germline V gene sequence: CDR1 MDHEN, CDR2 SYDVKM. The CDR3 is 13 residues long. The CDR3 here is CASSFQGFHEQYF.

The rearrangement joins TRBV7-8 to TRBJ2-4. Germline-derived CDR1 and CDR2 are SGHVS and FQNEAQ. CDR3 size: 14 residues. CDR3: CASSEGRKQNIQYF.

V is TRBV5-1 and J is TRBJ2-1; TCRdb's D gene call, TRBD2, goes unchecked for lack of DNA. The CDR3 totals 18 residues. The germline CDR1 and CDR2 sequences are SGHRS and YFSETQ. The chain's CDR3 is CASSLQRAGTSAYNEQFF.

The chain links TRBV20-1 to TRBJ2-5; TCRdb gives TRBD2 as the D gene, but with no DNA this cannot be confirmed. CDR1 is DFQATT and CDR2 is SNEGSKA in the germline V gene (reference sequence). This CDR3 contains 15 residues. The CDR3 loop reads CSASEPRLAGETQYF.

V gene TRBV20-1 combines with J gene TRBJ2-2; TCRdb lists TRBD2, though no DNA is available to test this call. Germline lookup yields CDR1 DFQATT and CDR2 SNEGSKA (reference sequence). This CDR3 is 17 amino acids long. This chain's CDR3 is CSAEDREGPFGTGELFF.

The rearrangement uses TRBV7-8 and TRBJ1-6; TCRdb calls TRBD1, which cannot be checked without DNA. This CDR3 is 14 amino acids long. Germline loops: CDR1 SGHVS, CDR2 FQNEAQ. The CDR3 loop reads CASRLQDYNSPLHF. Using reference TRBV7-8 and TRBJ1-6 for the parts outside the CDR3, the full variable domain is GAGVSQSPRYKVAKRGQDVALRCDPISGHVSLFWYQQALGQGPEFLTYFQNEAQLDKSGLPSDRFFAERPEGSVSTLKIQRTQQEDSAVYLCASRLQDYNSPLHFGNGTRLTVT.